This T cell receptor (beta chain) was recorded in a study of cytomegalovirus exposure and HLA in healthy donors. Only a few counts were recorded for this clone. CDR3 size: 19 residues. V lost 3 bases and J lost 0, with 23 bases in between. Germline-derived CDR1 and CDR2 are MGHRA and YSYEKL. Clones were sequenced by immunoSEQ multiplex PCR, and TCRdb holds only the in-frame ones, with some missing. The table has 150,000 to 200,000 clones, 75% to 90% seen once; the top ten hold approximately 7%. The sequencing input was PBMCs. The rearrangement joins TRBV4-1 to TRBJ1-1; TRBD1 is a possible D gene (5 bases). This receptor was obtained from a man aged 18 to 35 in good health and CMV-seropositive. The chain's CDR3 is CASSQQITGWRTMNTEAFF. The DNA of the CDR3 is TGCGCCAGCAGCCAGCAGATTACAGGTTGGAGAACCATGAACACTGAAGCTTTCTTT.